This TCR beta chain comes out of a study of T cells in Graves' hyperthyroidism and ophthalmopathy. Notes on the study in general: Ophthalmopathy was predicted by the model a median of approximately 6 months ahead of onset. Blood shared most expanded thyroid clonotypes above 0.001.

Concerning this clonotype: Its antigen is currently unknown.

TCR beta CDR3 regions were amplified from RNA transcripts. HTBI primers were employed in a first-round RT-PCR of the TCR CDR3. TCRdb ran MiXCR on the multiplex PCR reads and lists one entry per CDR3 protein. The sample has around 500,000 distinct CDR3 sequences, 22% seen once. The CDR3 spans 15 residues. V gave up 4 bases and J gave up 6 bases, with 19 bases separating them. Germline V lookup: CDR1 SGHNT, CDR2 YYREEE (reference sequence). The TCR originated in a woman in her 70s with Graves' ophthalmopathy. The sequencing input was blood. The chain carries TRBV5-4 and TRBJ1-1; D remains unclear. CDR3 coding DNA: TGTGCCAGCAGCCTTTGGCCACTTCGGGGTCCTGAAGCTTTCTTT. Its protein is CASSLWPLRGPEAFF.